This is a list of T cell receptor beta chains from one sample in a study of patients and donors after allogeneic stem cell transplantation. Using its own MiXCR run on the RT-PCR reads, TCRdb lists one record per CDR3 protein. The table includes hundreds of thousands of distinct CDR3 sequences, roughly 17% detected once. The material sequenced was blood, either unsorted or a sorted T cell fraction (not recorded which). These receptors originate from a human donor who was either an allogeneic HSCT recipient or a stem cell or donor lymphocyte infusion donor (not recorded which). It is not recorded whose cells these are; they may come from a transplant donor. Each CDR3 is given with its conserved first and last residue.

CASSLGGAAPSPLHF	TRBV7-2	TRBJ1-6
CATSREGQGTREQFF	TRBV15	TRBJ2-1
CATSRGGQGRVDEQYF	TRBV15	TRBJ2-7
CASSGTRGETQYF	TRBV7-3	TRBJ2-5
CASSHETRQPYEQYF	TRBV4-1	TRBJ2-7
CSAQGTANYGYTF	TRBV29-1	TRBJ1-2
CASSRGQAENYGYTF	TRBV5-1	TRBJ1-2
CASRLAGGAYNEQFF	TRBV12-3/TRBV12-4	TRBJ2-1
CASKDGAEETQYF	TRBV9	TRBJ2-5
CASSYNQGLGNEQFF	TRBV6-2/TRBV6-3	TRBJ2-1
CSARRVWRGRGGYTF	TRBV20-1	TRBJ1-2
CASSPTGSRPQHF	TRBV7-2	TRBJ1-5
CASSGPGQLNTGELFF	TRBV7-6	TRBJ2-2
CSAMGEKVSIYEQYF	TRBV20-1	TRBJ2-7
CASSILTGVSYEQYF	TRBV19	TRBJ2-7
CASTLKGALYNEQFF	TRBV5-5	TRBJ2-1
CSARDAGSASAGELFF	TRBV20-1	TRBJ2-2
CAISVTYEGTEAFF	TRBV10-3	TRBJ1-1
CASPESGGANSPLHF	TRBV28	TRBJ1-6
CASSVGGAPDTQYF	TRBV9	TRBJ2-3
CASSVGPFNEQFF	TRBV6-4	TRBJ2-1
CASSRQGARAEAFF	TRBV6-1	TRBJ1-1
CASSYSPRDRGNQPQHF	TRBV6-5	TRBJ1-5
CAYTIQGGYGYTF	TRBV30	TRBJ1-2
CSATGTSGYEQYF	TRBV20-1	TRBJ2-7
CASSARDYLHEQFF	TRBV9	TRBJ2-1
CASKSGTGNTGELFF	TRBV3-1	TRBJ2-2
CASSQVGGTNTGELFF	TRBV4-2	TRBJ2-2
CASSSPFIDRRSSYEQYF	TRBV11-2	TRBJ2-7
CASSSSSPYEQYF	TRBV7-6	TRBJ2-7
CAISDYRGRTEAFF	TRBV10-3	TRBJ1-1
CSVVLALGEQYF	TRBV29-1	TRBJ2-7
CASSLALEGTYEQYF	TRBV5-6	TRBJ2-7
CASSPTSGGAAYNEQFF	TRBV18	TRBJ2-1
CSAQTGAVSGANVLTF	TRBV20-1	TRBJ2-6
CAWRGGPNQPQHF	TRBV30	TRBJ1-5